This TCR beta chain was sequenced for a study of regulatory T cells in long-lasting Graves disease. The study, taken as a whole, reports: Having only a small sample size may have limited accuracy. Persistent disease favored TRBV28, TRBJ1-2 and TRBJ2-5. TCR diversity in persistent Graves' patients was below that of newly diagnosed ones.

Arm-PCR with iRepertoire HTBI primers amplified the CDR3 regions for these TCR beta libraries. Using its own MiXCR run on the multiplex PCR reads, TCRdb lists one record per CDR3 protein. Here the sample spans over 250,000 distinct CDR3 sequences, roughly 21% being singletons. Time point of the sample: persistent/refractory GD, antithyroid drugs over 5 years with positive TRAb. RNA extracted from PBMCs served as the sequencing template. An approximately 10-milliliter sample of peripheral blood was drawn into EDTA tubes. As concerns this clonotype: Its specificity is not known.

The CDR3 loop spans 14 amino acids. Looked up from germline, CDR1 is SEHNR and CDR2 is FQNEAQ (reference sequence). V lost 5 bases and J lost 4, with 14 bases in between. This TCR was recovered from a female donor with Graves disease. The chain recombines TRBV7-9 with TRBJ1-2; D is ambiguous. The sequencing used peripheral blood mononuclear cells (PBMCs), collected when the disease was refractory, from a patient treated with antithyroid drugs. The CDR3 nucleotides read TGTGCCAGCAGCGACAAGACGCGGGCCTATGGCTACACCTTC. Its protein is CASSDKTRAYGYTF.